These T cell receptor beta chains were read from a single sample in a study of blood T cell repertoires in COVID-19. Assay used: immunoSEQ multiplex PCR; TCRdb lists only in-frame clones, some missing. The sample contains under 95,000 clones, approximately 88% of which appear only once. The sequencing input was peripheral blood. Source of these receptors: an elderly woman with active or convalescent COVID-19. CDR3s leave out the opening cysteine and the closing phenylalanine or tryptophan. Each record gives: V gene, J gene, CDR3 protein.

TRBV29-1	TRBJ2-7	SVEDAQGEKQY
TRBV12-3/TRBV12-4	TRBJ1-5	ASSPQGNQPQH
TRBV19	TRBJ2-1	ASSIGLAAWKTNYNEQF
TRBV10-2	TRBJ2-1	ASSAGDAYNEQF
TRBV9	TRBJ2-1	ASSVEPRGGYNEQF
TRBV7-9	TRBJ2-1	ASSLAGQGYNEQF
TRBV24-1	TRBJ2-1	ATSDRGIAGGWNEQF
TRBV6-2/TRBV6-3	TRBJ1-5	ASSSGQASNQPQH
TRBV9	TRBJ1-5	ASSPGFRGDQPQH
TRBV11-2	TRBJ1-1	ASSLAFSGEAF
TRBV5-1	TRBJ1-3	ASSLAGNSIDNTIY
TRBV6-5	TRBJ1-2	ASGGRSPKDGYT
TRBV14	TRBJ1-6	ASSQGQLLYNSPLH
TRBV28	TRBJ2-4	ATERFGQGENIQY
TRBV5-6	TRBJ1-4	ASSSATLDRAKEKLF
TRBV4-3	TRBJ1-3	ASSQGSYRVVAGNTIY
TRBV4-2	TRBJ1-5	ASSHGVQGRNQPQH
TRBV28	TRBJ2-7	ASSSPEGPTYEQY
TRBV2	TRBJ2-4	ASRTGTNSGIQY
TRBV18	TRBJ2-5	ASSPQGYGTQY
TRBV29-1	TRBJ2-7	SVTGTSGGTSYEQY
TRBV7-2	TRBJ1-2	ASSQNRGLGYGYT
TRBV7-3	TRBJ2-1	ASSLIWTGFKDEQF
TRBV27	TRBJ2-3	ASRRTGVSTDTQY
TRBV10-3	TRBJ2-1	AITKGQQYNEQF
TRBV29-1	TRBJ1-1	SVLGQPNTEAF
TRBV5-4	TRBJ2-3	ASSSRDTTDTQY
TRBV6-5	TRBJ1-6	ASTDGQGESPLH
TRBV12-3/TRBV12-4	TRBJ1-2	ASSSEGTAGYT
TRBV3-1/TRBV3-2	TRBJ2-3	ASSASGSEHTDTQY
TRBV3-1/TRBV3-2	TRBJ1-1	ASSQWGGGYTEAF
TRBV19	TRBJ1-5	ASNGGGSQPQH
TRBV2	TRBJ2-6	ASSATGSGANVLT
TRBV3-1/TRBV3-2	TRBJ1-4	ASSQRAGNEKLF
TRBV28	TRBJ1-2	ASSYPGQGKRGYT
TRBV2	TRBJ1-6	ASGTGNNSPLH
TRBV4-3	TRBJ1-2	ASSQRRFYGYT
TRBV20-1	TRBJ2-7	SPAGVREQY
TRBV5-4	TRBJ2-7	ASTLRGYEQY
TRBV2	TRBJ1-1	ASRGWNAGAF
TRBV7-2	TRBJ1-2	ASSRSLAEATGYT
TRBV6-6	TRBJ2-5	ASSPGLAGVETQY
TRBV2	TRBJ2-7	ASSLSYEQY
TRBV7-8	TRBJ2-3	ASSTGTGSTTDTQY
TRBV7-9	TRBJ2-3	ASSSRSGASTDTQY
TRBV3-1/TRBV3-2	TRBJ2-2	ASSQPWTSGHTGELF
TRBV10-2	TRBJ2-1	ASRGIARLGNEQF
TRBV5-4	TRBJ2-1	ASSWDRGSYNEQF
TRBV7-2	TRBJ2-3	ASSLDWFTDTQY
TRBV12-3/TRBV12-4	TRBJ2-7	ASSPGQGKEQY
TRBV29-1	TRBJ1-5	SAGLENQPQH
TRBV28	TRBJ1-3	ASTGQGHSGNTIY
TRBV27	TRBJ2-1	ASIGRPGGSPYNEQF
TRBV6-6	TRBJ1-4	ASSPGTVPTNEKLF
TRBV11-2	TRBJ2-3	ASSPWGGSDTQY
TRBV27	TRBJ2-1	ASSLATSGSINEQF
TRBV5-6	TRBJ1-1	ASSFGRGGEAF
TRBV11-3	TRBJ2-1	ASSSAGLAGGKTYNEQF
TRBV19	TRBJ1-5	ASTGTANQPQH